This T cell receptor (beta chain) was sequenced during a study of shared clonotypes between healthy human individuals. Replicate PCRs for sorted subsets used around 200 ng DNA; this equaled around 28,000 T cell genomes. In the original processing: With immunoSEQ giving junction-only sequences and no quality scores, filtering differed. This table comes from immunoSEQ multiplex PCR, and its TCRdb copy is limited to in-frame clones, with some not included. V, J and clone size reflect that table, while D and trimming were determined from the DNA. In the table there are under 750,000 clones, about two thirds of which are singletons. Per germline, CDR1 MNHNS and CDR2 SASEGT. The ends were cut back, 2 bases at V and 4 bases at J, with 5 bases in the middle. The CDR3 runs 13 residues.

Source material: memory CD4+ T cells sorted from blood. Subset here: CD45RA-negative fraction. The clonotype was recovered from a woman aged 30 to 39 in good health. The chain joins TRBV6-1 to TRBJ2-2, with D uncertain. CDR3 coding DNA: TGTGCCAGCAGTGAACTCGGCACCGGGGAGCTGTTTTTT. It codes for CASSELGTGELFF.